Below are 12 T cell receptor beta chains sequenced from a single sample in a study of blood T cell repertoires in COVID-19. Data came from immunoSEQ multiplex PCR; TCRdb stores just in-frame clones and leaves some out. Here the sample spans 200,000 or so clones, about four fifths being singletons. The specimen sequenced was PBMCs or T cells enriched from blood (not recorded which). The origin of the receptors is a woman aged 40 to 50 with acute COVID-19.

The chain couples TRBV7-9 to TRBJ1-5, with unresolved D. This CDR3 is built from 14 residues. Trimming left V 3 bases short and J 0 bases short, with 6 bases between. Germline CDR1 is SEHNR and CDR2 is FQNEAQ (reference sequence). CDR3 amino acids: CASSFAGSNQPQHF. The CDR3 bases are TGTGCCAGCAGCTTCGCAGGTAGCAATCAGCCCCAGCATTTT.

V is TRBV6-5 and J is TRBJ2-1, with D perhaps TRBD2 (5 bases). The germline V gene has CDR1 MNHEY and CDR2 SVGAGI. The CDR3 loop spans 14 amino acids. The germline V and J ends were trimmed by 6 bases and 9 bases, with 18 bases remaining between them. In DNA, the CDR3 is TGTGCCAGCAGCTCCCGGACTGGTCTAGGTGAGCAGTTCTTC. It translates to CASSSRTGLGEQFF.

The chain joins TRBV5-4 to TRBJ2-5, with 9 bases fitting TRBD2. This CDR3 is 15 amino acids long. Trimming removed 4 bases from V and 3 bases from J; junction bases left unmatched: 7. Germline V gene data show CDR1 as SGHNT and CDR2 as YYREEE (reference sequence). CDR3 DNA sequence: TGTGCCAGCAGCAAGGCGGGGGGGCCCGAAGAGACCCAGTACTTC. It specifies CASSKAGGPEETQYF.

The rearrangement links TRBV5-6 to TRBJ2-7; a possible D gene is TRBD2 (6 bases). Looked up from germline, CDR1 is SGHDT and CDR2 is YYEEEE. Trimming left V 3 bases short and J 4 bases short, with 14 bases between. CDR3 size: 14 residues. The CDR3 sequence is CASSSLRGTYEQYF. The CDR3 coding sequence is TGTGCCAGCAGCTCACTACGGGGGACTTACGAGCAGTACTTC.

This clone was seen once. The chain links TRBV7-9 to TRBJ1-1; D unclear. Germline V lookup: CDR1 SEHNR, CDR2 FQNEAQ (reference sequence). The V end lost 5 bases, the J end lost 0 bases, and 10 bases lay between the germline ends. The CDR3 runs to 14 residues. DNA of the CDR3: TGTGCCAGCAGCGCGAGGGCCATGAACACTGAAGCTTTCTTT. This translates into CASSARAMNTEAFF.

The genes are TRBV30 and TRBJ2-2; D possibly corresponds to TRBD1 (7 bases). The length of the CDR3 is 13 residues. Trimming took off 3 bases at V and 4 bases at J, with 9 bases between the two ends. The germline V gene encodes CDR1 GTSNPN and CDR2 SVGIG (reference sequence). The CDR3 DNA reads as TGTGCCTGGAGCCAGGGGGGCACCGGGGAGCTGTTTTTT. It encodes CAWSQGGTGELFF. Full variable domain (rest looked up from reference TRBV30 and TRBJ2-2): SQTIHQWPATLVQPVGSPLSLECTVEGTSNPNLYWYRQAAGRGLQLLFYSVGIGQISSEVPQNLSASRPQDRQFILSSKKLLLSDSGFYLCAWSQGGTGELFFGEGSRLTVL.

This chain links TRBV5-4 with TRBJ2-5; 8 bases line up with TRBD2. This CDR3 is 16 amino acids long. V lost 4 bases to trimming and J lost 4 bases; unmatched junction nucleotides: 12. The germline V gene has CDR1 SGHNT and CDR2 YYREEE (reference sequence). The CDR3 here is CASSPSGGAGGETQYF. The CDR3 DNA reads TGTGCCAGCAGCCCCTCTGGGGGGGCGGGGGGAGAGACCCAGTACTTC.

The chain combines TRBV9 with TRBJ1-3; unclear D gene. Trimming stripped 4 bases from V and 4 bases from J, with 9 bases between. This CDR3 is built from 13 residues. CDR1 and CDR2 (germline): SGDLS, YYNGEE. This CDR3 reads CASSPSFGNTIYF. The CDR3 DNA sequence: TGTGCCAGCAGCCCTTCGTTCGGAAACACCATATATTTT.

This chain joins TRBV5-5 and TRBJ2-7; a possible D gene is TRBD2 (5 bases). V was trimmed by 4 bases and J by 3 bases, leaving 14 bases between them. This CDR3 has 14 amino acids. CDR1 and CDR2 (germline): SGHKS, YYEKEE (reference sequence). CDR3 sequence: CASSTHHGDYEQYF. The CDR3 bases are TGTGCCAGCAGCACCCACCACGGGGACTACGAGCAGTACTTC.

This chain joins TRBV3-1 (or the pseudogene TRBV3-2) and TRBJ1-1; D is possibly TRBD1 (6 bases). CDR1 LGHDT and CDR2 YNNKEL come from the germline V gene (reference sequence). CDR3 length: 14 amino acids. Trimming cost V 4 bases and J 4 bases, with 13 bases left between them. The CDR3 DNA is TGTGCCAGCAGCCCCAGGGGCGTGCCCACTGAAGCTTTCTTT. Translated: CASSPRGVPTEAFF.

The chain has TRBV3-1 (or the pseudogene TRBV3-2) and TRBJ2-2; 8 bases agree with TRBD2. V gave up 2 bases and J gave up 7 bases; unmatched junction bases: 6. CDR3 length equals 15 residues. Looked up from germline, CDR1 is LGHDT and CDR2 is YNNKEL (reference sequence). The CDR3 sequence: CASSQSGSGVGELFF. Written as DNA, the CDR3 is TGTGCCAGCAGCCAAAGCGGGAGCGGTGTCGGGGAGCTGTTTTTT.

The chain carries TRBV12-3 or TRBV12-4 and TRBJ1-2, with D possibly being TRBD1 (5 bases). V dropped 3 bases and J dropped 6 bases, with 11 bases sitting between them. The CDR3 totals 13 residues. CDR3: CASSFSGRDGYTF. The CDR3 region has the DNA TGTGCCAGCAGTTTTTCAGGGCGCGATGGCTACACCTTC.